Here is one T cell receptor (beta chain) with its context. The germline V gene has CDR1 LGHNA and CDR2 YSLEER. V was trimmed by 1 base and J by 5 bases, leaving 14 bases between them. This CDR3 is 15 amino acids long. The data stem from a study of blood T cell repertoires in COVID-19. Background on the study: Italy, Spain and the United States were the sources of the convalescent and acute COVID-19 samples.

Clones were sequenced by immunoSEQ multiplex PCR, and TCRdb holds only the in-frame ones, with some missing. The table shows roughly 150,000 clones, with over 75% occurring only once. Material: peripheral blood. The V and J genes are TRBV4-3 and TRBJ2-5, with a possible D match to TRBD2 (5 bases). This clonotype was obtained from a woman between 50 and 59 years old with acute or convalescent COVID-19. DNA of the CDR3: TGCGCCAGCAGCCAAGCTGGACGCCGAGGGGAGACCCAGTACTTC. This gives the protein CASSQAGRRGETQYF.